These T cell receptor beta chains were read from a single sample in a study of patients and donors after allogeneic stem cell transplantation. TCRdb passed the RT-PCR reads through MiXCR, listing each CDR3 protein once. Among 150,000 to 250,000 distinct CDR3 sequences listed, around two fifths were seen once. Specimen: blood, either unsorted or a sorted T cell fraction (not recorded which). All receptors derive from a human donor who was either an allogeneic HSCT recipient or a stem cell or donor lymphocyte infusion donor (not recorded which). It is not recorded whose cells these are; they may come from a transplant donor. Both conserved end residues are part of each CDR3. The D gene is left open where the match is weak. A clone size is listed for some rows: how often the clone was seen (once, few, many), or a class if it is expanded.

TRBV7-9	.	TRBJ1-1	.	CASSLAMGENTEAFF	TGTGCCAGCAGCTTAGCGATGGGAGAGAACACTGAAGCTTTCTTT
TRBV2	once	TRBJ1-4	.	CASSEARRITNEKLFF	TGTGCCAGCAGTGAAGCGCGGAGGATAACTAATGAAAAACTGTTTTTT
TRBV12-3/TRBV12-4	.	TRBJ2-2	.	CASSSGTAGHLTGELFF	TGTGCCAGCAGCTCGGGGACCGCGGGACACCTCACCGGGGAGCTGTTTTTT
TRBV7-9	.	TRBJ1-3	.	CASSFLDSGNTIYF	TGTGCCAGCAGCTTCCTTGACTCTGGAAACACCATATATTTT
TRBV10-3	few	TRBJ1-2	TRBD1	CAISVTGGSSVYGYTF	TGTGCCATCAGTGTGACAGGGGGCAGTTCAGTCTATGGCTACACCTTC
TRBV20-1	.	TRBJ1-5	.	CSAKIALGPQHF	TGCAGTGCCAAGATTGCTCTGGGGCCCCAGCATTTT
TRBV6-2/TRBV6-3	few	TRBJ1-2	TRBD1	CASSSWTGGADGYTF	TGTGCCAGCAGTTCCTGGACAGGGGGCGCGGATGGCTACACCTTC
TRBV28	.	TRBJ1-1	TRBD1	CASSSDRVPNTEAFF	TGTGCCAGCAGTTCGGACAGGGTTCCGAACACTGAAGCTTTCTTT
TRBV27	few	TRBJ2-7	TRBD2	CASSLGLAGGEQYF	TGTGCCAGCAGTTTGGGACTAGCGGGGGGCGAGCAGTACTTC
TRBV29-1	.	TRBJ1-1	.	CSVGGMADTEAFF	TGCAGCGTGGGGGGGATGGCGGACACTGAAGCTTTCTTT
TRBV6-5	.	TRBJ2-1	.	CASADRIYNEQFF	TGTGCCAGCGCGGATAGGATCTACAATGAGCAGTTCTTC
TRBV12-3/TRBV12-4	.	TRBJ2-1	TRBD2	CASSLVTSGYNEQFF	TGTGCCAGCAGTTTAGTGACTAGCGGGTATAATGAGCAGTTCTTC
TRBV5-1	.	TRBJ2-7	TRBD2	CASSTSENYEQYF	TGCGCCAGCAGCACTAGCGAGAACTACGAGCAGTACTTC
TRBV12-3/TRBV12-4	.	TRBJ2-7	TRBD2	CASRKTSSYEQYF	TGTGCCAGCAGAAAGACTAGCTCTTACGAGCAGTACTTC
TRBV7-9	.	TRBJ2-1	TRBD2	CASSSVAGVGYNEQFF	TGTGCCAGCAGCTCTGTAGCGGGAGTAGGTTACAATGAGCAGTTCTTC
TRBV20-1	.	TRBJ2-1	TRBD2	CSPSRASGSYNEQFF	TGCAGTCCTAGTCGGGCTAGCGGTTCCTACAATGAGCAGTTCTTC
TRBV12-3/TRBV12-4	few	TRBJ2-3	.	CASTRSGYTDTQYF	TGTGCCAGCACCAGGTCAGGGTACACAGATACGCAGTATTTT
TRBV12-3/TRBV12-4	.	TRBJ2-5	.	CASSLPQVWGVVEETQYF	TGTGCCAGCAGTCTACCCCAGGTCTGGGGGGTGGTCGAAGAGACCCAGTACTTC
TRBV12-3/TRBV12-4	.	TRBJ1-2	.	CASSLEGEKYGYTF	TGTGCCAGCAGTTTAGAGGGGGAGAAGTATGGCTACACCTTC
TRBV15	few	TRBJ1-5	TRBD1	CATSVDRGSNQPQHF	TGTGCCACCAGCGTCGACAGGGGTAGCAATCAGCCCCAGCATTTT
TRBV28	.	TRBJ2-1	.	CASSPQRPYNEQFF	TGTGCCAGCAGCCCCCAGCGGCCCTACAATGAGCAGTTCTTC
TRBV7-9	.	TRBJ2-5	TRBD1	CASSLRGDRGAVETQYF	TGTGCCAGCAGCTTAAGGGGAGACAGGGGAGCGGTAGAGACCCAGTACTTC
TRBV11-2	few	TRBJ1-1	TRBD1	CASSFIRLGQGKNEAFF	TGTGCCAGCAGCTTCATCCGGCTAGGACAGGGGAAGAATGAAGCTTTCTTT
TRBV5-1	.	TRBJ2-1	TRBD2	CASSLGGRENNEQFF	TGCGCCAGCAGCTTGGGCGGGAGGGAAAACAATGAGCAGTTCTTC
TRBV28	few	TRBJ1-6	TRBD1	CASSLVGGVSGDSPLHF	TGTGCCAGCAGTTTGGTAGGGGGCGTCTCTGGGGATTCACCCCTCCACTTT
TRBV12-3/TRBV12-4	many	TRBJ1-3	.	CASSAGDGNTIYF	TGTGCCAGCAGTGCAGGGGACGGAAACACCATATATTTT
TRBV6-6	.	TRBJ2-7	TRBD1	CASADRAREAYEQYF	TGTGCCAGCGCGGACAGGGCGCGGGAAGCCTACGAGCAGTACTTC